Presented here are 24 T cell receptor beta chains from one specimen sequenced in a study of blood T cell repertoires in COVID-19 (dated by TCRdb to 2019 to 2021). The library was made by the immunoSEQ multiplex PCR assay. TCRdb provides this immuneACCESS table in a form limited to in-frame rearrangements. Some clones are lacking; in checked studies, under half of them reflect an unresolved V gene, and why the rest are absent is not known. The sample includes roughly 450,000 clones, with 90% observed a single time. Jointly, the top ten make up approximately 0.65% of the sample. The sequencing sample was made of PBMCs or T cells enriched from blood (not recorded which). The receptors were gathered from a young man who had recovered from COVID-19.

The V and J genes are TRBV9 and TRBJ2-4; 7 bases are shared with TRBD1. This CDR3 is built from 13 residues. Per germline, CDR1 SGDLS and CDR2 YYNGEE. V shed 4 bases and J 9 bases; nucleotides not matched to a gene: 7. The CDR3, as DNA: TGTGCCAGCAGCCCCAGACAGGGCGGCATTCAGTACTTC. Its protein is CASSPRQGGIQYF.

The chain is built from TRBV9 and TRBJ2-2; 8 nucleotides align to TRBD2. Germline trimming cut 0 bases from V and 3 bases from J; bases unmatched to any gene: 1. The germline V gene encodes CDR1 SGDLS and CDR2 YYNGEE. The CDR3 extends over 15 amino acids. The CDR3 DNA is TGTGCCAGCAGCGTAGGGACTAGCTACACCGGGGAGCTGTTTTTT. It codes for CASSVGTSYTGELFF.

This CDR3 is CAISEAGTGVDYGYTF. The CDR3 DNA is TGTGCCATCAGTGAGGCGGGGACAGGGGTCGACTATGGCTACACCTTC. The chain links TRBV10-3 to TRBJ1-2; TRBD1 aligns across 10 bases. There are 16 residues in the CDR3. CDR1 is ENHRY and CDR2 is SYGVKD in the germline V gene. J gave up 3 bases and V 2 bases, and 6 bases lay outside the gene matches.

V usage is TRBV24-1 and J usage is TRBJ1-2, with 9 bases fitting TRBD1. V trimming: 3 bases; J trimming: 3 bases; junction bases outside the gene matches: 1. CDR3 length: 14 residues. Germline assignment: CDR1 KGHDR and CDR2 SFDVKD. The CDR3 is CATSDRTGDYGYTF. The CDR3 DNA reads TGTGCCACCAGTGATAGGACAGGGGACTATGGCTACACCTTC.

The chain employs TRBV11-3 and TRBJ1-2, with TRBD1 matching 8 bases. The CDR3 contains 16 residues. The germline V gene encodes CDR1 SGHNT and CDR2 YENEEA. V shed 1 base, J shed 3 bases, and the junction held 7 bases outside the gene matches. Here the CDR3 reads CASSLGAAGGDYGYTF. The DNA of the CDR3 is TGTGCCAGCAGCTTAGGGGCGGCAGGGGGCGACTATGGCTACACCTTC.

This clone was seen a handful of times. The chain couples TRBV7-5 to TRBJ1-5. TRBV7-5 is recorded as a pseudogene. The CDR3 runs to 17 residues. The CDR3 loop is CVRSLAWGEGGNQPQHF. The CDR3, as DNA: TGTGTCAGAAGCTTAGCCTGGGGGGAAGGGGGCAATCAGCCCCAGCATTTT.

The chain combines TRBV3-1 (or the pseudogene TRBV3-2) with TRBJ2-3, with a tentative D call TRBD2 (7 bases). Germline values: CDR1 LGHDT, CDR2 YNNKEL (reference sequence). V gave up 1 base and J gave up 5 bases, with 13 bases separating them. The CDR3 is 15 residues long. Written as DNA, the CDR3 is TGTGCCAGCAGCCAAGTGCGGGGGCATCAAGATACGCAGTATTTT. Its protein is CASSQVRGHQDTQYF.

This clone came up a few times. The chain is built from TRBV9 and TRBJ1-2; D may be TRBD1 (5 bases). Looked up from germline, CDR1 is SGDLS and CDR2 is YYNGEE. The CDR3 has 15 residues. V was trimmed by 0 bases and J by 4 bases, leaving 13 bases between them. CDR3 residues: CASSVEGAGLYGYTF. CDR3 sequence (DNA): TGTGCCAGCAGCGTAGAAGGCGCAGGGCTCTATGGCTACACCTTC.

This chain uses TRBV7-9 with TRBJ1-4; D is ambiguous. This CDR3 comprises 13 residues. In germline, CDR1 is SEHNR, CDR2 FQNEAQ (reference sequence). With 5 bases removed from V and 8 bases from J, the gap between germline ends came to 12 bases. CDR3 in DNA: TGTGCCAGCAGCCGTAAACTCTGGGAAAAACTGTTTTTT. It is translated as CASSRKLWEKLFF.

The gene calls are TRBV7-2 and TRBJ1-5, with D possibly being TRBD1 (6 bases). V dropped 1 base and J dropped 9 bases, with 13 bases sitting between them. This CDR3 contains 14 residues. Germline V lookup: CDR1 SGHTA, CDR2 FQGNSA. In DNA form, the CDR3 reads TGTGCCAGCAGCTTAGAACCAGCCAGGGGGCCCCAGCATTTT. Translating it yields CASSLEPARGPQHF.

This clone was seen only once. J is TRBJ2-7 and V is TRBV18, with 7 bases identical to TRBD2. CDR3 length equals 14 residues. Germline assignment: CDR1 KGHSH and CDR2 LQKENI. Trimming took 2 bases from V and 2 from J; bases not matched to a gene: 3. CDR3 DNA: TGTGCCAGCTCACCAACCAGCGGGGCCTACGAGCAGTACTTC. Its translation: CASSPTSGAYEQYF.

The chain joins TRBV7-9 to TRBJ2-1, with 11 bases aligning to TRBD1. Losses at the gene ends were 2 bases for V and 7 bases for J; bases not matched to a gene: 4. Germline CDR1 SEHNR, CDR2 FQNEAQ (reference sequence). The CDR3 is made up of 15 amino acids. CDR3 residues: CASSLTGTGGNEQFF. The CDR3, as DNA: TGTGCCAGCAGCTTAACCGGGACAGGGGGGAATGAGCAGTTCTTC.

The J gene is TRBJ2-5, the V gene TRBV14; the match to TRBD2 covers 7 bases. The length of the CDR3 is 14 residues. With V trimmed by 0 bases and J by 5 bases, 3 bases remained unmatched. From germline, CDR1 is SGHDN and CDR2 FVKESK. In DNA form, the CDR3 reads TGTGCCAGCAGCCAAGAGGGAGCGGGGGAGACCCAGTACTTC. Its protein product is CASSQEGAGETQYF.

The chain combines TRBV3-1 (or the pseudogene TRBV3-2) with TRBJ1-1; a possible D gene is TRBD1 (6 bases). The CDR3 spans 15 residues. Trimming left V 0 bases short and J 3 bases short, with 11 bases between. The germline V gene encodes CDR1 LGHDT and CDR2 YNNKEL (reference sequence). The CDR3 sequence is CASSQDPRGYTEAFF. DNA of the CDR3: TGTGCCAGCAGCCAAGATCCTAGGGGGTACACTGAAGCTTTCTTT.

This clone was observed a single time. The gene calls are TRBV29-1 and TRBJ2-3; D call uncertain. CDR3 length equals 14 residues. Deletions cut 3 bases from V and 0 bases from J, with 10 bases between. CDR1 SQVTM and CDR2 ANQGSEA come from the germline V gene. The CDR3 sequence: CSVEGSASTDTQYF. The DNA of the CDR3 is TGCAGCGTTGAGGGCAGTGCTAGCACAGATACGCAGTATTTT.

This chain uses TRBV18 with TRBJ1-2; 11 nucleotides align to TRBD1. CDR1 and CDR2 from the germline V gene are KGHSH and LQKENI. This CDR3 has 16 amino acids. With V trimmed by 3 bases and J by 3 bases, 6 bases remained unmatched. CDR3 sequence (DNA): TGTGCCAGCTCACCTGGGACAGGGGGATTGGACTATGGCTACACCTTC. It is translated as CASSPGTGGLDYGYTF. The full variable domain, with the rest looked up from reference TRBV18 and TRBJ1-2, is NAGVMQNPRHLVRRRGQEARLRCSPMKGHSHVYWYRQLPEEGLKFMVYLQKENIIDESGMPKERFSAEFPKEGPSILRIQQVVRGDSAAYFCASSPGTGGLDYGYTFGSGTRLTVV.

This clone was seen just once. This chain uses TRBV2 with TRBJ1-5; TRBD1 aligns across 9 bases. V dropped 7 bases and J dropped 2; count of bases not matched to a gene: 6. Germline loops: CDR1 SNHLY, CDR2 FYNNEI. The CDR3 has 15 residues. CDR3 amino acids: CASKGDRAGNQPQHF. CDR3 coding DNA: TGTGCCAGCAAAGGGGACAGGGCGGGCAATCAGCCCCAGCATTTT.

V and J are TRBV21-1 and TRBJ2-7; the D call TRBD2 from the table was never checked on the DNA. TRBV21-1 is designated a pseudogene. CDR3 length equals 13 residues. Here the CDR3 DNA reads TGTGCCAGCGGGCTAGCGAACTCCTACGAGCAGTACTTC. Protein sequence: CASGLANSYEQYF.

V is TRBV9 and J is TRBJ2-5; no firm D call. In germline, CDR1 is SGDLS, CDR2 YYNGEE. Trimming pared 0 bases from V and 5 bases from J, leaving 14 bases between. The CDR3 has 15 residues. The CDR3 DNA reads as TGTGCCAGCAGCGTAGCTGGCAGCCCCAGGGAGACCCAGTACTTC. Amino acids: CASSVAGSPRETQYF.

The chain is built from TRBV11-2 and TRBJ2-7; 13 nucleotides match TRBD2. This CDR3 region has 14 residues. V shed 7 bases, J shed 6 bases, and the junction held 6 bases outside the gene matches. The germline CDR1 and CDR2 sequences are SGHAT and FQNNGV. This chain's CDR3 is CASTRTSGSTEQYF. CDR3 sequence (DNA): TGTGCCAGCACCCGGACTAGCGGGAGTACCGAGCAGTACTTC.

The chain is built from TRBV5-1 and TRBJ1-4; 10 nucleotides match TRBD1. CDR3 length: 15 residues. Germline V gene lookup returns CDR1 SGHRS and CDR2 YFSETQ. V shed 4 bases and J 5 bases; nucleotides not matched to a gene: 5. In nucleotides, the CDR3 is TGCGCCAGCAGCCCGACAGGGGGCCGGAATGAAAAACTGTTTTTT. Translated: CASSPTGGRNEKLFF.

This chain links TRBV6-5 with TRBJ1-2, with D possibly being TRBD1 (6 bases). Per the germline V gene, CDR1 is MNHEY and CDR2 is SVGAGI. The CDR3 length is 11 residues. Trimming left V 8 bases short and J 10 bases short, with 14 bases between. As DNA, the CDR3 is TGTGCCAGCGGGGGCAGGTTTTCCTACACCTTC. It codes for CASGGRFSYTF.

The chain employs TRBV5-5 and TRBJ2-2, with 7 bases identical to TRBD1. V was clipped by 4 bases and J by 5 bases; unmatched bases: 8. The CDR3 spans 15 residues. CDR1 and CDR2 from the germline V gene are SGHKS and YYEKEE (reference sequence). CDR3 coding DNA: TGTGCCAGCAGCAGGCGACAGGGATTGACCGGGGAGCTGTTTTTT. Its protein is CASSRRQGLTGELFF.

This chain connects TRBV2 to TRBJ1-2; TRBD1 matches 7 bases. The CDR3 extends over 14 amino acids. Germline trimming cut 6 bases from V and 4 bases from J; bases unmatched to any gene: 8. Germline lookup yields CDR1 SNHLY and CDR2 FYNNEI. The CDR3 sequence: CASSEVGGTYGYTF. DNA of the CDR3: TGTGCCAGCAGCGAGGTAGGGGGCACCTATGGCTACACCTTC.